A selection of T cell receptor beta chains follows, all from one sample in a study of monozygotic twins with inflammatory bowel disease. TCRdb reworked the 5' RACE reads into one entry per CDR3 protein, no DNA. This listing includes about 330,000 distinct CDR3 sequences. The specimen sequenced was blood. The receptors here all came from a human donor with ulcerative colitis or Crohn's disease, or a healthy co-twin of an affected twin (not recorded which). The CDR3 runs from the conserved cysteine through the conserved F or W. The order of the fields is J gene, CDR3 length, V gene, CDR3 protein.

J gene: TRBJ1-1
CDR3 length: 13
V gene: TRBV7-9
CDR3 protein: CASSPRPGETAFF

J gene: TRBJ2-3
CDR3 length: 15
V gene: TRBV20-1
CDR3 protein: CSAPLLSGKADTQYF

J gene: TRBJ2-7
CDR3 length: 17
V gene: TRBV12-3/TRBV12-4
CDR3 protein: CASSPPITTGDAYEQYF

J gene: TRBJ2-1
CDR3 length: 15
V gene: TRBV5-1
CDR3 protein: CASSLVGEGRNEQFF

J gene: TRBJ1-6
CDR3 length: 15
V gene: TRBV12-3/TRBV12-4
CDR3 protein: CASSFDRGPNSPLHF

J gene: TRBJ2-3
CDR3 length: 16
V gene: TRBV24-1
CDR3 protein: CATSDDYRAGTDTQYF

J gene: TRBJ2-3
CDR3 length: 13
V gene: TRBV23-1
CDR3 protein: CASSQSGTDTQYF

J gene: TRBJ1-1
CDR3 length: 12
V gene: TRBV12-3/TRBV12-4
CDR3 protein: CATLSQGAEAFF

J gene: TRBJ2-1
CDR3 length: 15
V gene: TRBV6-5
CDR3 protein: CASSRTSGGQGEQFF

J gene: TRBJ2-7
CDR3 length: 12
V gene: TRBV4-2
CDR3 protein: CASSPDLHEQYF

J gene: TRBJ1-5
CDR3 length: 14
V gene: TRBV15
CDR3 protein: CATSGPTGGKPQHF

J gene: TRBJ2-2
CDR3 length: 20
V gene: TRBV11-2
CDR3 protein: CASSLNPASGGATRTGELFF

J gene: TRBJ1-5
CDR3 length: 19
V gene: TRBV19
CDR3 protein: CASSIGGGGGANSNQPQHF

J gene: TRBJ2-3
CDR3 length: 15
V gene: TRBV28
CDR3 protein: CASSYGLAGVDTQYF

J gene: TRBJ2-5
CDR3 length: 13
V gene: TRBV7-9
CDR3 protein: CASRDRGQETQYF

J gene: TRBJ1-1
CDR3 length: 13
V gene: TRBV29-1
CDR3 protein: CSGSLTGKSEAFF

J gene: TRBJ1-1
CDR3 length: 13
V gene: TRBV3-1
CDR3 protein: CASSQVSPREAFF

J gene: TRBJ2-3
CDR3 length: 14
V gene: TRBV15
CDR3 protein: CATSGWRVENTQYF

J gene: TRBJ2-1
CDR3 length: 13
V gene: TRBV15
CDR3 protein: CATSRERGHEQFF

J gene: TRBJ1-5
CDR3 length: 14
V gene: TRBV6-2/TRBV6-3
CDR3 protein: CASSYGGAGQPQHF

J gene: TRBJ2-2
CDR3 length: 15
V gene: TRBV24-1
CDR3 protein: CATTVWGIHTGELFF

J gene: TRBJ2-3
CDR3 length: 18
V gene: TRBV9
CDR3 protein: CASSPRLTGDPSTDTQYF

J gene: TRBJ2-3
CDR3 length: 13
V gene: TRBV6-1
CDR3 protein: CASKGSATVRQYF

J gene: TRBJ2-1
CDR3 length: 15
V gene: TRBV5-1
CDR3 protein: CASSLAAGSYNEQFF

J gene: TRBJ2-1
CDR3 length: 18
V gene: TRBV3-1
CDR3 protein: CASSLFRGGGSSYNEQFF

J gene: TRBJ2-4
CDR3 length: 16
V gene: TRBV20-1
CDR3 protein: CSARDSPLWAANIQYF

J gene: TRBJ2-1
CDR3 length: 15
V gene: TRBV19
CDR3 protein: CASSIDLSSGGEQFF

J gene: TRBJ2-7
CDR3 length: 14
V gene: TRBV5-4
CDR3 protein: CASNLEGRGYEQYF

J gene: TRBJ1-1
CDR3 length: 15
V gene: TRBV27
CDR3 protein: CASSLVRGGGTEAFF